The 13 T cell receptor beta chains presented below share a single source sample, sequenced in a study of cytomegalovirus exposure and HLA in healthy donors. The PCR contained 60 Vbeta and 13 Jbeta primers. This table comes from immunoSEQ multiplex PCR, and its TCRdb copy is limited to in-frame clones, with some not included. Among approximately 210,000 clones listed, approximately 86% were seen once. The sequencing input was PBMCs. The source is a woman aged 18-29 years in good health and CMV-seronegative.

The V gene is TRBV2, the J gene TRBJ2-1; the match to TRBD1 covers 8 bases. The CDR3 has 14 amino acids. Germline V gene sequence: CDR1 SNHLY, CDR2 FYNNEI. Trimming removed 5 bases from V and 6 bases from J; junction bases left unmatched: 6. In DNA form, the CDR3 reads TGTGCCAGCAGTCAAGACAGGGGACGCAATGAGCAGTTCTTC. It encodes CASSQDRGRNEQFF.

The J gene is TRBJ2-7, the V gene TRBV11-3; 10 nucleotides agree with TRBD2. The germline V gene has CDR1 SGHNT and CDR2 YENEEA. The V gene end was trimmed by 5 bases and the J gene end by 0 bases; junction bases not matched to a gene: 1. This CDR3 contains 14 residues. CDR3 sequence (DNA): TGTGCCAGCAGCCCTAGCGGGAGCTCCTACGAGCAGTACTTC. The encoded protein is CASSPSGSSYEQYF. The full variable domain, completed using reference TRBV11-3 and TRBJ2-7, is EAGVVQSPRYKIIEKKQPVAFWCNPISGHNTLYWYLQNLGQGPELLIRYENEEAVDDSQLPKDRFSAERLKGVDSTLKIQPAELGDSAVYLCASSPSGSSYEQYFGPGTRLTVT.

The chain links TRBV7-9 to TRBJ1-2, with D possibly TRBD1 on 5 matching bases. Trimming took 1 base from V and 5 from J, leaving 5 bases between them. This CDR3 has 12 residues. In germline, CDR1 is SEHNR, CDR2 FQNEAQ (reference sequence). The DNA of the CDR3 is TGTGCCAGCAGCTTAGAGGGGTATGGCTACACCTTC. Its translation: CASSLEGYGYTF. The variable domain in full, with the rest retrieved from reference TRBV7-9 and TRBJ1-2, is DTGVSQNPRHKITKRGQNVTFRCDPISEHNRLYWYRQTLGQGPEFLTYFQNEAQLEKSRLLSDRFSAERPKGSFSTLEIQRTEQGDSAMYLCASSLEGYGYTFGSGTRLTVV.

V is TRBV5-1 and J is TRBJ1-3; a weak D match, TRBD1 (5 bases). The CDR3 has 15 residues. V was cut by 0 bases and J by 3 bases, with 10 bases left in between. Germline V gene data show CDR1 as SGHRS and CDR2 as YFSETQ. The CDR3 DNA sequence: TGCGCCAGCAGCTTGGCGTGGCAGGGTGGAAACACCATATATTTT. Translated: CASSLAWQGGNTIYF.

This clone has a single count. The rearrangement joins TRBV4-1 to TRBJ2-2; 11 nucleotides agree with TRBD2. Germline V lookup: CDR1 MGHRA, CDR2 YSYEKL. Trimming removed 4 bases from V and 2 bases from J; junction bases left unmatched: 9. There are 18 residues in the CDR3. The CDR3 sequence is CASSPGLAGGRNTGELFF. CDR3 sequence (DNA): TGCGCCAGCAGCCCCGGGCTAGCGGGAGGCCGAAACACCGGGGAGCTGTTTTTT.

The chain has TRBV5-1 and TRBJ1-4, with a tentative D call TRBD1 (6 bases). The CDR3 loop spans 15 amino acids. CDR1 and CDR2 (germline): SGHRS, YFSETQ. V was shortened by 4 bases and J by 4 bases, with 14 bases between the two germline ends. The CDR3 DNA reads TGCGCCAGCAGCACATCAGGGGACCGTAATGAAAAACTGTTTTTT. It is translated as CASSTSGDRNEKLFF.

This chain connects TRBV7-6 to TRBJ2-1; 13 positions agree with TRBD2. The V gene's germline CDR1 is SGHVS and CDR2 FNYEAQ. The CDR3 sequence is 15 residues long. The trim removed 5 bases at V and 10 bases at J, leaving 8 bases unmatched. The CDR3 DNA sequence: TGTGCCAGCAGCGTCGGACTAGCGGGAGAGCGGGAGCAGTTCTTC. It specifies CASSVGLAGEREQFF.

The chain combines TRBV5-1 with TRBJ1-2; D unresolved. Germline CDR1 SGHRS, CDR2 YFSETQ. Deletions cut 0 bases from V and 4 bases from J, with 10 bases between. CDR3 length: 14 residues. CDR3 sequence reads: CASSLGSGVYGYTF. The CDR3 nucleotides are TGCGCCAGCAGCTTGGGGTCGGGAGTCTATGGCTACACCTTC.

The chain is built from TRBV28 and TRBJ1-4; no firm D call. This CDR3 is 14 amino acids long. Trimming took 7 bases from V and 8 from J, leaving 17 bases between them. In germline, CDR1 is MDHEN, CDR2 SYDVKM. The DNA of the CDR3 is TGTGCCAGCACCCCATCGGGGATAGGAGAAAAACTGTTTTTT. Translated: CASTPSGIGEKLFF. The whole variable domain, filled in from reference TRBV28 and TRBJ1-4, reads DVKVTQSSRYLVKRTGEKVFLECVQDMDHENMFWYRQDPGLGLRLIYFSYDVKMKEKGDIPEGYSVSREKKERFSLILESASTNQTSMYLCASTPSGIGEKLFFGSGTQLSVL.

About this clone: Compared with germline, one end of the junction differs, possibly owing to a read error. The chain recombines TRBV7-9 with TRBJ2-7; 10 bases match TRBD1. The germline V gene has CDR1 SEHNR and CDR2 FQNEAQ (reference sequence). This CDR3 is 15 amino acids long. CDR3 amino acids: CSSSSRDRGPYEQYF. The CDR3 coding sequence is TGTTCCAGCAGCTCCCGGGACAGGGGTCCCTACGAGCAGTACTTC.

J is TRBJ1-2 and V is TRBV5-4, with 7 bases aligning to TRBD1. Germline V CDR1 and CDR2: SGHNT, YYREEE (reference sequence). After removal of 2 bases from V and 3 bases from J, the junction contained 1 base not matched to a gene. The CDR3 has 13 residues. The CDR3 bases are TGTGCCAGCAGCTTCGACAGGGACTATGGCTACACCTTC. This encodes CASSFDRDYGYTF.

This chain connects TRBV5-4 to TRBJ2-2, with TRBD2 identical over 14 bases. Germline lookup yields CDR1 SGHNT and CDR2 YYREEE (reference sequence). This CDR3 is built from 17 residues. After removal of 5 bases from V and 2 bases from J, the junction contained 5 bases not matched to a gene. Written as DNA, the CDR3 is TGTGCCAGCAGACTCGGGACTAGCGGGGGTAACACCGGGGAGCTGTTTTTT. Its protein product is CASRLGTSGGNTGELFF.

For the CDR3, the DNA is TGTGCCAGCAGCTTAGCCGGGGGAGTCAAGGAGACCCAGTACTTC. Protein: CASSLAGGVKETQYF. V is TRBV7-9 and J is TRBJ2-5; D might be TRBD2 (6 bases). CDR3 size: 15 residues. Trimming shortened V by 0 bases and J by 5 bases, and 13 bases separated the two germline ends. CDR1 is SEHNR, CDR2 FQNEAQ, per germline (reference sequence). Based on the CDR3 plus reference TRBV7-9 and TRBJ2-5, the full variable domain is DTGVSQNPRHKITKRGQNVTFRCDPISEHNRLYWYRQTLGQGPEFLTYFQNEAQLEKSRLLSDRFSAERPKGSFSTLEIQRTEQGDSAMYLCASSLAGGVKETQYFGPGTRLLVL.